This TCR beta chain was captured in a study of T cells in Graves' hyperthyroidism and ophthalmopathy. The CDR3 regions of TCR beta were amplified from RNA transcripts. Using the HTBI primer set, a first-round RT-PCR was run on the TCR CDR3. TCRdb analysed the multiplex PCR reads with MiXCR anew, one entry per CDR3 protein. The sample contains approximately 600,000 distinct CDR3 sequences, about a fifth of which appear only once. Cells are PBMCs isolated from about 10 ml of fresh blood. With 6 bases clipped from V and 0 bases from J, the junction kept 7 bases outside the gene matches. Looked up from germline, CDR1 is DFQATT and CDR2 is SNEGSKA (reference sequence). The CDR3 loop spans 15 amino acids.

The source is a man aged 30 to 45 with Graves' ophthalmopathy. The V call is TRBV20-1, the J call TRBJ1-3; 8 nucleotides match TRBD1. Specimen: blood. The CDR3: CSANRQGTSGNTIYF. CDR3 nucleotide sequence: TGCAGTGCCAACAGACAGGGGACCTCTGGAAACACCATATATTTT.